This TCR beta chain was observed in a study of T cell clones after liver transplantation. Study-level information: In this trial, immunosuppression withdrawal was attempted within 2 years of liver transplant. Three of eight recipients were HCV-positive; others had non-autoimmune, non-viral indications.

Data came from immunoSEQ multiplex PCR; TCRdb stores just in-frame clones and leaves some out. The sample yields tens of thousands of clones, 84% seen once. V lost 0 bases to trimming and J lost 3 bases, with 6 bases between them. The CDR3 consists of 15 residues. Germline V gene sequence: CDR1 MNHEY, CDR2 SVGAGI. This clone turned up a few times. The chain combines TRBV6-5 with TRBJ2-6; no reliable D call. The clonotype was recovered from a human patient who received a liver transplant. Some T cells may possibly be graft donor cells. The source material was CD4+ T cells from blood, sampled less than 50 months after liver transplant. The CDR3 spells CASSYSVVGANVLTF. DNA of the CDR3: TGTGCCAGCAGTTACTCGGTCGTTGGGGCCAACGTCCTGACTTTC.